This TCR beta chain was obtained from a study of blood T cells in healthy people across ages. Study-wide points: Expanded clonotype shifts may have been confounded, as the donors had an unknown CMV status.

With respect to this clonotype: Antigen unknown.

The second PCR ran about 6 to 11 cycles with a sample-barcoded 5' primer and J-beta primers. Every single cDNA molecule received a tag from a template-switch adaptor with 12 random nucleotides. TCRdb redid the calling of the 5' RACE reads with MiXCR, one entry per CDR3 protein. The sample includes about 800,000 distinct CDR3 sequences, roughly 25% of them seen just once. The CDR3 consists of 13 residues. Germline lookup yields CDR1 KGHSH and CDR2 LQKENI. Trimming pared 3 bases from V and 6 bases from J, leaving 9 bases between. These same data were also listed under a study on T cells of mothers and their children. Per that study: Material was donated by three healthy Caucasian mothers and their six children.

The sequenced sample was blood. This receptor was obtained from a boy between 10 and 17 years old in good health. J is TRBJ2-1 and V is TRBV18; tentatively, D is TRBD2 (5 bases). The CDR3 sequence is CASSPEAGNEQFF. The DNA for the CDR3 is TGTGCCAGCTCACCGGAGGCCGGCAATGAGCAGTTCTTC.